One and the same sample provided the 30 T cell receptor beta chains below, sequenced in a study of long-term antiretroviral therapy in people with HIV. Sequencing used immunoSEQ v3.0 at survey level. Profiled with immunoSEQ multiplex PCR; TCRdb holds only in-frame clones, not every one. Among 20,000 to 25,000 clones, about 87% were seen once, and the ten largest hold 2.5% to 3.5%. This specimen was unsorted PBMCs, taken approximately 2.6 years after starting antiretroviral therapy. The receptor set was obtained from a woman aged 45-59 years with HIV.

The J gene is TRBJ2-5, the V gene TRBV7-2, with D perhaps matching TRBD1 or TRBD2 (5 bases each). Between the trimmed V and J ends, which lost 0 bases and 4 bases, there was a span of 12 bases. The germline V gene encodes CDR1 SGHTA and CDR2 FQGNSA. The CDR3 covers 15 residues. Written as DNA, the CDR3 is TGTGCCAGCAGCTTAGCCCGATCGGGGCTAGAGACCCAGTACTTC. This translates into CASSLARSGLETQYF.

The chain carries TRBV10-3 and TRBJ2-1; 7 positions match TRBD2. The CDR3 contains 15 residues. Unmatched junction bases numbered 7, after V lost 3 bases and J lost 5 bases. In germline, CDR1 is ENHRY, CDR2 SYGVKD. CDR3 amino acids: CAISDSAGENNEQFF. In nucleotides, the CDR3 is TGTGCCATCAGTGACTCGGCGGGAGAGAACAATGAGCAGTTCTTC.

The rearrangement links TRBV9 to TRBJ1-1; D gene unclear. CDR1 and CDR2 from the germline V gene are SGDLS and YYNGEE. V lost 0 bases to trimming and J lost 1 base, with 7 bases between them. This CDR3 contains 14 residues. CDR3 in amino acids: CASSVDGGNTEAFF. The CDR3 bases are TGTGCCAGCAGCGTAGATGGCGGGAACACTGAAGCTTTCTTT.

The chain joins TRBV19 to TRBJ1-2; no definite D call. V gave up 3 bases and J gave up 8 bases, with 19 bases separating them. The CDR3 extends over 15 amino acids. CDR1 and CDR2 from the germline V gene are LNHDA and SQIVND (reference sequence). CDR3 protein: CASSIPASKPHGYTF. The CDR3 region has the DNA TGTGCCAGTAGTATCCCAGCGAGTAAACCGCACGGCTACACCTTC.

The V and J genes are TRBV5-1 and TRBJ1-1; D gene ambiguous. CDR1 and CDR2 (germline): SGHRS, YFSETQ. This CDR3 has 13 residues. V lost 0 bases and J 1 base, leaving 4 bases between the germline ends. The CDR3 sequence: CASSLEGNTEAFF. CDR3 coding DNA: TGCGCCAGCAGCTTGGAAGGGAACACTGAAGCTTTCTTT.

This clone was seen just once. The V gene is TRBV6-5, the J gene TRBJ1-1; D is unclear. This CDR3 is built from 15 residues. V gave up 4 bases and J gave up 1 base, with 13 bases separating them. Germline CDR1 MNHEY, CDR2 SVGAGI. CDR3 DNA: TGTGCCAGCAGTTCCGGACCGACACCGAACACTGAAGCTTTCTTT. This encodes CASSSGPTPNTEAFF.

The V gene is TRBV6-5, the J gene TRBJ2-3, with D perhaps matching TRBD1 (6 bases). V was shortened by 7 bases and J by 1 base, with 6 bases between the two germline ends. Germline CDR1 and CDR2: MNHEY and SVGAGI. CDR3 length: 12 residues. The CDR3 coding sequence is TGTGCCAGCAACAGGGGCACAGATACGCAGTATTTT. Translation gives CASNRGTDTQYF.

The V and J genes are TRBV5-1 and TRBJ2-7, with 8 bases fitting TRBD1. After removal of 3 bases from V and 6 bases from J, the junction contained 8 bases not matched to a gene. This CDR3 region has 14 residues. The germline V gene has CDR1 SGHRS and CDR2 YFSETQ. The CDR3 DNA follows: TGCGCCAGCAGCTCGGACAGGGTCCGTGGCGAGCAGTACTTC. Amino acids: CASSSDRVRGEQYF.

The CDR3 DNA reads as TGTGCCAGCTCACCGTCCCTTCTCGGCACTGAAGCTTTCTTT. It yields the protein CASSPSLLGTEAFF. The chain employs TRBV18 and TRBJ1-1; unclear D gene. The CDR3 loop spans 14 amino acids. Germline CDR1 and CDR2: KGHSH and LQKENI. V gave up 3 bases and J gave up 4 bases, with 12 bases separating them.

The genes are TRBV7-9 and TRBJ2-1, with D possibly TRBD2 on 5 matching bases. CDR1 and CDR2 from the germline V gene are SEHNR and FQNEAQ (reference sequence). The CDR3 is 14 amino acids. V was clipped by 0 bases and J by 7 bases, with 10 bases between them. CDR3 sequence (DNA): TGTGCCAGCAGCTTAGCGGGAGTGGGTAATGAGCAGTTCTTC. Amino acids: CASSLAGVGNEQFF.

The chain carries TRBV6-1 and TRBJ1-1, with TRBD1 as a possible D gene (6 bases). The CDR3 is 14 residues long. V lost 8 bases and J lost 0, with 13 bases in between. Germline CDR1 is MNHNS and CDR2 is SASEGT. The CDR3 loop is CASGLGTLNTEAFF. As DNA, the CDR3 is TGTGCCAGCGGGCTAGGGACACTGAACACTGAAGCTTTCTTT.

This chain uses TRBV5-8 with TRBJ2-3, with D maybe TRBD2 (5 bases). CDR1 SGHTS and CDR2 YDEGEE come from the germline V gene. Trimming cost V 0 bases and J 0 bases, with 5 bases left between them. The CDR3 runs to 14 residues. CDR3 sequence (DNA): TGTGCCAGCAGCTTGGGGACTAGCACAGATACGCAGTATTTT. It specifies CASSLGTSTDTQYF.

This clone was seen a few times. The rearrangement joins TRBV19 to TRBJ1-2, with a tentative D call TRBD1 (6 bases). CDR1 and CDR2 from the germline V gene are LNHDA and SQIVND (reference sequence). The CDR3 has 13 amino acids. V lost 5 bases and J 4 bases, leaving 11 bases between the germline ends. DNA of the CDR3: TGTGCCAGTAGTGAAGGGGGGGCCTATGGCTACACCTTC. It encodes CASSEGGAYGYTF. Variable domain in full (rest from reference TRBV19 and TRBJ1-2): DGGITQSPKYLFRKEGQNVTLSCEQNLNHDAMYWYRQDPGQGLRLIYYSQIVNDFQKGDIAEGYSVSREKKESFPLTVTSAQKNPTAFYLCASSEGGAYGYTFGSGTRLTVV.

In nucleotides, the CDR3 is TGTGCCAGCAGCTCTCGAGTGGGGGTCTCTGGAAACACCATATATTTT. Protein: CASSSRVGVSGNTIYF. The V call is TRBV7-2, the J call TRBJ1-3; tentatively, D is TRBD1 (5 bases). V shed 4 bases and J shed 0 bases, with 13 bases lying between them. There are 16 residues in the CDR3. The germline V gene encodes CDR1 SGHTA and CDR2 FQGNSA.

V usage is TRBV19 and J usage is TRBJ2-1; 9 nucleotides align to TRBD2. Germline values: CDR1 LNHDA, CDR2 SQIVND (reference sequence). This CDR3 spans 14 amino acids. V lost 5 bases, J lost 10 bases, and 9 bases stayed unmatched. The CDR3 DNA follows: TGTGCCAGTAGTCCATCGACTAGCGGTGGCGAGCAGTTCTTC. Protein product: CASSPSTSGGEQFF.

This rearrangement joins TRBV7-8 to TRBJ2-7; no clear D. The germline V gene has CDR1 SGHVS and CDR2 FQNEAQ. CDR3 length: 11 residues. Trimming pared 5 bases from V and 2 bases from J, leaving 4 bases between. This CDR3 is CASSDTYEQYF. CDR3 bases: TGTGCCAGCAGCGATACCTACGAGCAGTACTTC.

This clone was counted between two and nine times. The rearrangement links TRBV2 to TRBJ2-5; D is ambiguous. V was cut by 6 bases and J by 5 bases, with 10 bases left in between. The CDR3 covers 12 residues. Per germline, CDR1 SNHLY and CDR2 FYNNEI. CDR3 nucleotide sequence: TGTGCCAGCAGCCCTTCTTGGGAGACCCAGTACTTC. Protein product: CASSPSWETQYF.

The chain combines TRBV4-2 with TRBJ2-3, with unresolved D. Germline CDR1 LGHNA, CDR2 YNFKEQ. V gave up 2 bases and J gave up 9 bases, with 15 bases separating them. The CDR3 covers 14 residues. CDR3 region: CASSQTRLPATQYF. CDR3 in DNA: TGTGCCAGCAGCCAAACCCGGCTGCCGGCGACGCAGTATTTT.

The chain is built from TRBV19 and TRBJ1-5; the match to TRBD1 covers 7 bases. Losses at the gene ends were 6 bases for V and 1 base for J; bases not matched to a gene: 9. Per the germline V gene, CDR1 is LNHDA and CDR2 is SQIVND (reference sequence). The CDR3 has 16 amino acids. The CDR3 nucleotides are TGTGCCAGTAGGGATAACAGGGGTGGAAGCAATCAGCCCCAGCATTTT. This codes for CASRDNRGGSNQPQHF.

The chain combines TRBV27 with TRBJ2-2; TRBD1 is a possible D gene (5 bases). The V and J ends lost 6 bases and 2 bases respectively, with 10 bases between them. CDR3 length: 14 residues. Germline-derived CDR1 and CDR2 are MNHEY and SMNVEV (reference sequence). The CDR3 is CASSYDSNTGELFF. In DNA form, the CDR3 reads TGTGCCAGCAGCTACGACAGTAACACCGGGGAGCTGTTTTTT.

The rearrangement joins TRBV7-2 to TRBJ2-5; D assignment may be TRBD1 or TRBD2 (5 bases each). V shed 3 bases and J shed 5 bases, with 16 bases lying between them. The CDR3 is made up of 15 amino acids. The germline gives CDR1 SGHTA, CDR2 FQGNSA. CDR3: CASSFRGPLEETQYF. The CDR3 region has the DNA TGTGCCAGCAGCTTCCGGGGCCCATTGGAGGAGACCCAGTACTTC.

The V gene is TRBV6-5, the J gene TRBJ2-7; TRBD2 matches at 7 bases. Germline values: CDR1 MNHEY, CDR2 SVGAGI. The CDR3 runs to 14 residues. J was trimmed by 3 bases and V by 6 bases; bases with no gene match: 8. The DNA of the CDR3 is TGTGCCAGCAGGGAGGGAGGGTCTCACTACGAGCAGTACTTC. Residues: CASREGGSHYEQYF.

The CDR3 DNA sequence: TGTGCCGGCTCGGGAGAAGTGGGTACAGATACGCAGTATTTT. This sequence encodes CAGSGEVGTDTQYF. This chain connects TRBV2 to TRBJ2-3; maybe TRBD2 (6 bases). V lost 11 bases to trimming and J lost 3 bases, with 18 bases between them. The CDR3 consists of 14 residues. Germline V CDR1 and CDR2: SNHLY, FYNNEI.

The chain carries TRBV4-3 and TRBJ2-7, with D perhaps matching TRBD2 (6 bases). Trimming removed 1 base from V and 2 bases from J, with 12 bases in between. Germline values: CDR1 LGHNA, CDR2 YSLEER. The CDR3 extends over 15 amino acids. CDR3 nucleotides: TGCGCCAGCAGCCAAGTAGAGGGCGGGACCTACGAGCAGTACTTC. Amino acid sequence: CASSQVEGGTYEQYF.

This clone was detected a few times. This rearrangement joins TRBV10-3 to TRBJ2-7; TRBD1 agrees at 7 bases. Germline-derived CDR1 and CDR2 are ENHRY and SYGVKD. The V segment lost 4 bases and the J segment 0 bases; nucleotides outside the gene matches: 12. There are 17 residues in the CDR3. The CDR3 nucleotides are TGTGCCATCAGTGGGGACCGACAGGGCCCCCGCTCCTACGAGCAGTACTTC. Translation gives CAISGDRQGPRSYEQYF.

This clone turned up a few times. The CDR3, as DNA: TGTGCCAGCAGTTTGCACGGACCCTATGGCTACACCTTC. This sequence encodes CASSLHGPYGYTF. The rearrangement uses TRBV27 and TRBJ1-2; no clear D. Germline-derived CDR1 and CDR2 are MNHEY and SMNVEV (reference sequence). This CDR3 comprises 13 residues. Trimming shortened V by 3 bases and J by 4 bases, and 9 bases separated the two germline ends.

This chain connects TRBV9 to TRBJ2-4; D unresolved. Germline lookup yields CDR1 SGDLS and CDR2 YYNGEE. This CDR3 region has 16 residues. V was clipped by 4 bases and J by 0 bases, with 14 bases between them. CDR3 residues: CASSPDPELAKNIQYF. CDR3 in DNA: TGTGCCAGCAGCCCGGATCCGGAACTAGCCAAAAACATTCAGTACTTC.

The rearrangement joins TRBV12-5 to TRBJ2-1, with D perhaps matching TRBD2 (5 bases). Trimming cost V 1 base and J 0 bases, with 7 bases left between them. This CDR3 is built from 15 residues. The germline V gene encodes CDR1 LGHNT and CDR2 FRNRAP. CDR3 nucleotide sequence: TGTGCTAGTGGTTTGGCGGGAATCTCCTACAATGAGCAGTTCTTC. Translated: CASGLAGISYNEQFF.

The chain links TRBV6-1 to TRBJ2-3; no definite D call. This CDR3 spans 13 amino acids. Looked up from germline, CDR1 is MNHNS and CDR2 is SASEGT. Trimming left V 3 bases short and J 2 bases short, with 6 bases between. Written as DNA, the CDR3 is TGTGCCAGCAGTGAGGACGCCACAGATACGCAGTATTTT. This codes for CASSEDATDTQYF.

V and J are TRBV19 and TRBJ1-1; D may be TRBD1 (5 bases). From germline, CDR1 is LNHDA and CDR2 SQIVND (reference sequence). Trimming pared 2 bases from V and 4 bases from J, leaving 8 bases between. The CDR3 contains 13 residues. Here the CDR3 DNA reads TGTGCCAGTAGTATAATTGGGACCACTGAAGCTTTCTTT. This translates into CASSIIGTTEAFF.